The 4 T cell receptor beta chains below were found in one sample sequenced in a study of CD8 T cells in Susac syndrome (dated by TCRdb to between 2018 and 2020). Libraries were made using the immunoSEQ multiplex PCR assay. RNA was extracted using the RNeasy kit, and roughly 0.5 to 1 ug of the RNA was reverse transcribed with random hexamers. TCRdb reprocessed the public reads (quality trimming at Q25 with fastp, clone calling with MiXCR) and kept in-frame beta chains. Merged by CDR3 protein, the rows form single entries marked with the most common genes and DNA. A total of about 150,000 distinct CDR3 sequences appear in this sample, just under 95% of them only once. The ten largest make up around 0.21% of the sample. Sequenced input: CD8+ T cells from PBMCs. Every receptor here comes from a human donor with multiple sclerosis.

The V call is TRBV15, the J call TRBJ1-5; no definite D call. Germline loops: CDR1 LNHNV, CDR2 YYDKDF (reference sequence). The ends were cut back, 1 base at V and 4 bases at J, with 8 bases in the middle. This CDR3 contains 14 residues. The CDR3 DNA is TGTGCCACCAGCAGAGGAACAGATAATCAGCCCCAGCATTTT. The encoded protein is CATSRGTDNQPQHF.

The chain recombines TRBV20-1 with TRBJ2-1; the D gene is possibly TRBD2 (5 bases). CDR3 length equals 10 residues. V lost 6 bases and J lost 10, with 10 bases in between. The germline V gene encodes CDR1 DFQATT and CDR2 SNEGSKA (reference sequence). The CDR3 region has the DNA TGCAGTGCCCTTTCGGGGGAGCAGTTCTTC. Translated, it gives CSALSGEQFF.

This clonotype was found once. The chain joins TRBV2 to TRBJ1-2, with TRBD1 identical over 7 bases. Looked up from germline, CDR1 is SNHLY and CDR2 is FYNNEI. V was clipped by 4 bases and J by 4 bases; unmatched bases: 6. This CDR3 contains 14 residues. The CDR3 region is CASSGQGLSYGYTF. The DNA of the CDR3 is TGTGCCAGCAGTGGACAGGGTCTTAGCTATGGCTACACCTTC.

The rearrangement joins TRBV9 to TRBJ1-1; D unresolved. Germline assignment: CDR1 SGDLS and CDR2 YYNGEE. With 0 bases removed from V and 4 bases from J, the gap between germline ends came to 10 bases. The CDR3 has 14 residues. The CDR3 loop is CASSVGDKGTEAFF. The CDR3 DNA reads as TGTGCCAGCAGCGTAGGAGATAAGGGCACTGAAGCTTTCTTT.